This T cell receptor (beta chain) was identified during a study of T cells in Graves' hyperthyroidism and ophthalmopathy. Study-level findings and limits: Blood samples included most of the expanded thyroid clonotypes exceeding 0.001. Model output signaled ophthalmopathy a median roughly 6 months ahead of onset.

Uncontrolled infections, other autoimmune diseases, pregnancy or lactation led to exclusion of patients. Of note for this clonotype: The antigen is not known.

V lost 1 base, J lost 6 bases, and 16 bases lay in between. The CDR3 extends over 16 amino acids. The germline V gene has CDR1 LNHDA and CDR2 SQIVND (reference sequence). Authors of the study amplified TCR beta CDR3 regions from RNA transcripts. Carried out on the TCR CDR3, a first-round RT-PCR used the HTBI primer set. TCRdb processed the multiplex PCR reads anew with MiXCR; each CDR3 protein has one entry. The profile shows approximately 620,000 distinct CDR3 sequences, around 16% of them singletons. The chain is built from TRBV19 and TRBJ2-4; a possible D gene is TRBD2 (7 bases). This TCR came from a middle-aged woman with Graves' ophthalmopathy. The sample taken for sequencing was blood. CDR3 sequence (DNA): TGTGCCAGTAGTATAGGGAAAACGGGGGGCGGAAACATTCAGTACTTC. It codes for CASSIGKTGGGNIQYF.